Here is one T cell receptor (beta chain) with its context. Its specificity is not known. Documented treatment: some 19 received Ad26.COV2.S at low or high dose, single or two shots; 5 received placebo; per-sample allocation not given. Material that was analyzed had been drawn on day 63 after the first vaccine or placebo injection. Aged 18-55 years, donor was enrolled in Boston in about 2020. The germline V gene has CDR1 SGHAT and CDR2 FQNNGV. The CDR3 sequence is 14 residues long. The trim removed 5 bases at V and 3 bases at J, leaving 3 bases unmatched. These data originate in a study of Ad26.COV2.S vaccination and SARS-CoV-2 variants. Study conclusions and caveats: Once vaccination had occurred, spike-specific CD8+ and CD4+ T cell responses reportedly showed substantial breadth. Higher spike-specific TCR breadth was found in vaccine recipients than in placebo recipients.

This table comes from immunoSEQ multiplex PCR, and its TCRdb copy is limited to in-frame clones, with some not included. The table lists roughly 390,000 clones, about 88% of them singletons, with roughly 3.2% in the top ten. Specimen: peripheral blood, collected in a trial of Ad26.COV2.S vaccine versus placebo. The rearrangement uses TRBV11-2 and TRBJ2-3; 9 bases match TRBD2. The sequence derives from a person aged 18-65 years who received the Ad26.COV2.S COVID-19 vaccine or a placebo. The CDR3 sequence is CASSRGGVTDTQYF. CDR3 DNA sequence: TGTGCCAGCAGCCGCGGGGGGGTGACAGATACGCAGTATTTT.